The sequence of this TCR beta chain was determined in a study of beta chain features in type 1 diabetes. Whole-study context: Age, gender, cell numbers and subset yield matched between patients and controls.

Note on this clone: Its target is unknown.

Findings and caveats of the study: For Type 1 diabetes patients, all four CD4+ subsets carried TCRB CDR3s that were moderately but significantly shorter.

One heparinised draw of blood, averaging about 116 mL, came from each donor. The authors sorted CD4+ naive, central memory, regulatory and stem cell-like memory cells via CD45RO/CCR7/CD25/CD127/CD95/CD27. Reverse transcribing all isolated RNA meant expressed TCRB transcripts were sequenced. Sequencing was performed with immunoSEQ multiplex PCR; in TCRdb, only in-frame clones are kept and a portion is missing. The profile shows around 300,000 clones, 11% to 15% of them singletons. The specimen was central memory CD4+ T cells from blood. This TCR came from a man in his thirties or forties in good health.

The CDR3 sequence is CARSPRQGPPYEQYV. The CDR3 DNA reads TGTGCCAGAAGCCCCCGACAGGGACCCCCCTACGAGCAGTACGTC. The V gene is TRBV5-3, the J gene TRBJ2-7; 7 bases map to TRBD1. TRBV5-3 is recorded as an ORF, its role being uncertain. The CDR3 has 15 amino acids. V lost 4 bases to trimming and J lost 2 bases; unmatched junction nucleotides: 9.